This paragraph reports one TCR beta chain. This sample is drawn from a study of blood T cell repertoires in COVID-19. Original analysis: Using reference gene primer amplification, nucleated cell counts were estimated. Sequencing was performed with immunoSEQ multiplex PCR; in TCRdb, only in-frame clones are kept and a portion is missing. V and J calls and clone size are given by that table; D and trimming were obtained from the DNA. The sample includes about 140,000 clones, around 84% seen only once; the top ten take 8.2%. This CDR3 comprises 11 residues. The V and J ends lost 1 base and 13 bases respectively, with 8 bases between them. Germline CDR1 DFQATT, CDR2 SNEGSKA (reference sequence).

This chain connects TRBV20-1 to TRBJ1-6; D is undetermined. The sequenced material came from peripheral blood. This sequence originates from an older woman with acute or convalescent COVID-19. CDR3 DNA: TGCAGTGCTAGAGTAGCTGGGCCCCTCCACTTT. This encodes CSARVAGPLHF.